A selection of T cell receptor beta chains follows, all from one sample in a study of shared clonotypes between healthy human individuals. The protocol was immunoSEQ multiplex PCR, while the TCRdb copy is restricted to in-frame clones and leaves out a portion. The sample holds just under 95,000 clones, 68% seen once. The sequenced sample consisted of memory CD8+ T cells sorted from blood. These receptors were obtained from a man between 25 and 39 years old in good health. CDR3s include the opening cysteine and the closing phenylalanine or tryptophan. D genes are given only for firm matches. Some rows have no size entry. The others give once, few or many, or a class for an expanded clone.

clone_size	v_call	j_call	d_call	cdr3_aa	cdr3_nt
.	TRBV5-1	TRBJ1-4	.	CASSFSPDSATNEKLFF	TGCGCCAGCAGCTTCTCCCCCGACAGTGCAACTAATGAAAAACTGTTTTTT
.	TRBV2	TRBJ2-3	.	CASNIYNTDTQYF	TGTGCCAGCAACATCTACAACACAGATACGCAGTATTTT
few	TRBV5-1	TRBJ2-5	TRBD2	CASSSSGTSQETQYF	TGCGCCAGCAGTTCTAGCGGAACATCCCAAGAGACCCAGTACTTC
.	TRBV11-3	TRBJ2-7	.	CASSPPSGEQYF	TGTGCCAGCAGCCCGCCTTCGGGGGAGCAGTACTTC
once	TRBV7-6	TRBJ1-1	.	CASSFQSFIERINTEAFF	TGTGCCAGCAGCTTCCAATCGTTCATCGAGAGGATTAACACTGAAGCTTTCTTT
.	TRBV29-1	TRBJ2-1	TRBD1	CSVSKQGNNEQFF	TGCAGCGTTTCAAAACAGGGGAACAATGAGCAGTTCTTC
.	TRBV27	TRBJ2-7	TRBD2	CASSLTVSSGTYEQYF	TGTGCCAGCAGTTTAACGGTTTCTAGCGGAACCTACGAGCAGTACTTC
few	TRBV6-1	TRBJ2-7	.	CASLVGGYEQYF	TGTGCCAGCTTGGTCGGTGGATACGAGCAGTACTTC
.	TRBV7-9	TRBJ1-6	TRBD1	CASSPGGSGYSPLHF	TGTGCCAGCAGCCCAGGGGGGTCGGGCTATTCACCCCTCCACTTT
.	TRBV29-1	TRBJ2-1	TRBD2	CSVEALGGSSYNEQFF	TGCAGCGTTGAAGCATTAGGCGGGAGCTCCTACAATGAGCAGTTCTTC
few	TRBV29-1	TRBJ2-1	TRBD2	CSVVLIGGSYNEQFF	TGCAGCGTTGTCTTAATTGGCGGGAGTTACAATGAGCAGTTCTTC
.	TRBV18	TRBJ2-1	TRBD1	CASSPRDRVNEQFF	TGTGCCAGCTCACCACGCGACAGGGTGAATGAGCAGTTCTTC
few	TRBV7-2	TRBJ2-7	TRBD2	CASSPGGASGSREQYF	TGTGCCAGCAGCCCCGGGGGGGCTAGCGGGAGCAGGGAGCAGTACTTC
once	TRBV5-4	TRBJ2-7	.	CASSLENYRAAYEQYF	TGTGCCAGCAGCTTGGAAAATTACAGGGCGGCCTACGAGCAGTACTTC
few	TRBV10-1	TRBJ2-6	.	CASVVRQDRTSRANVLTF	TGCGCCAGCGTAGTGCGTCAAGATCGCACAAGTCGGGCCAACGTCCTGACTTTC
many	TRBV27	TRBJ1-5	.	CASTPGWGNQPQHF	TGTGCCAGCACTCCCGGGTGGGGGAATCAGCCCCAGCATTTT
.	TRBV19	TRBJ2-1	TRBD2	CASRTSGGRYNEQFF	TGTGCCAGTAGGACTAGCGGGGGTCGGTACAATGAGCAGTTCTTC
.	TRBV7-6	TRBJ2-7	.	CASSLAQGLGYEQYF	TGTGCCAGCAGCTTAGCGCAGGGGCTGGGGTACGAGCAGTACTTC
.	TRBV21-1	TRBJ2-3	.	CASSRIRDRGQDTQYF	TGTGCCAGCAGCCGAATCCGGGACAGGGGGCAAGATACGCAGTATTTT
.	TRBV6-1	TRBJ2-7	.	CASSRTFYEQYF	TGTGCCAGCAGTAGGACTTTCTACGAGCAGTACTTC
once	TRBV4-1	TRBJ2-5	.	CASSQGRLGVFETQYF	TGCGCCAGCAGCCAAGGACGACTGGGAGTTTTTGAGACCCAGTACTTC
few	TRBV25-1	TRBJ1-5	TRBD1	CASSERQGDNQPQHF	TGTGCCAGCAGTGAACGACAGGGAGATAATCAGCCCCAGCATTTT
once	TRBV11-2	TRBJ2-5	.	CASSLGLGWETQYF	TGTGCCAGCAGCTTAGGTCTAGGGTGGGAGACCCAGTACTTC
.	TRBV7-9	TRBJ2-7	.	CASSTWDNSYEQYF	TGTGCCAGCAGCACGTGGGACAACTCCTACGAGCAGTACTTC
.	TRBV2	TRBJ2-7	TRBD2	CVSSGPERDYEQYF	TGTGTCAGCAGTGGCCCGGAGCGGGACTACGAGCAGTACTTC
.	TRBV2	TRBJ2-3	TRBD2	CASNFPGLAEIASTDTQYF	TGTGCCAGCAATTTCCCGGGACTAGCGGAGATTGCTAGCACAGATACGCAGTATTTT
.	TRBV10-3	TRBJ2-3	.	CAISESVNEREQNTDTQYF	TGTGCCATCAGTGAGTCCGTGAATGAAAGGGAACAAAACACAGATACGCAGTATTTT
.	TRBV28	TRBJ2-1	.	CANSLSGVNEQFF	TGTGCCAACAGTTTATCGGGCGTAAATGAGCAGTTCTTC
.	TRBV19	TRBJ1-4	.	CASSPVMRPLEKLFF	TGTGCCAGTAGCCCGGTTATGAGACCCCTTGAAAAACTGTTTTTT
.	TRBV19	TRBJ2-7	TRBD2	CASSLAGGSYEQYF	TGTGCCAGTAGTTTAGCGGGAGGTTCCTACGAGCAGTACTTC
once	TRBV5-5	TRBJ2-7	TRBD1	CASSYGPQGAEQYF	TGTGCCAGCAGCTACGGGCCCCAGGGGGCCGAGCAGTACTTC
.	TRBV5-4	TRBJ1-1	.	CASSLTEQLNTEAFF	TGTGCCAGCAGCTTGACAGAACAGCTGAACACTGAAGCTTTCTTT
.	TRBV29-1	TRBJ2-2	.	CSVDVSGMPTGELFF	TGCAGCGTTGACGTGAGCGGCATGCCCACCGGGGAGCTGTTTTTT
few	TRBV11-2	TRBJ2-1	.	CASSSAFAEQFF	TGTGCCAGCAGCTCCGCTTTTGCGGAGCAGTTCTTC
.	TRBV11-2	TRBJ1-2	TRBD1	CASSPAGTGYGYTF	TGTGCCAGCAGCCCCGCCGGGACAGGCTATGGCTACACCTTC
.	TRBV11-3	TRBJ2-1	.	CASSATGGYNEQFF	TGTGCCAGCAGCGCAACTGGGGGCTACAATGAGCAGTTCTTC
.	TRBV5-1	TRBJ1-4	.	CASSSRDANEKLFF	TGCGCCAGCAGCTCCCGGGACGCAAATGAAAAACTGTTTTTT
.	TRBV18	TRBJ2-7	.	CASSPLLTYYEQYF	TGTGCCAGCTCACCACTTCTAACTTACTACGAGCAGTACTTC
.	TRBV11-3	TRBJ2-7	.	CASSLGFSYEQYF	TGTGCCAGCAGCTTAGGATTTTCCTACGAGCAGTACTTC
few	TRBV11-2	TRBJ2-1	TRBD2	CASSLGGSLQFF	TGTGCCAGCAGCTTAGGCGGGAGTCTTCAGTTCTTC
.	TRBV6-1	TRBJ2-5	TRBD1	CASGGTGGVETQYF	TGTGCCAGCGGCGGGACAGGGGGAGTAGAGACCCAGTACTTC
.	TRBV29-1	TRBJ2-7	.	CSVSTATSYEQYF	TGCAGCGTCTCGACTGCAACCTCCTACGAGCAGTACTTC
.	TRBV7-3	TRBJ2-1	.	CASSFGLYNEQFF	TGTGCCAGCAGTTTCGGGCTATACAATGAGCAGTTCTTC
.	TRBV5-1	TRBJ1-5	TRBD1	CASSFGGGDQPQHF	TGCGCCAGCAGCTTCGGAGGGGGCGATCAGCCCCAGCATTTT
.	TRBV15	TRBJ1-4	.	CATSRGRAGEKLFF	TGTGCCACCAGCAGAGGACGGGCGGGTGAAAAACTGTTTTTT
.	TRBV7-9	TRBJ2-1	.	CASSPDAFNEQFF	TGTGCCAGCAGCCCGGACGCATTTAATGAGCAGTTCTTC
many	TRBV6-4	TRBJ2-2	TRBD2	CASSESLADHTGELFF	TGTGCCAGCAGTGAATCCCTAGCGGACCACACCGGGGAGCTGTTTTTT
.	TRBV11-2	TRBJ2-5	TRBD2	CASSSTILAAGGETQYF	TGTGCCAGCAGCTCGACGATACTAGCGGCGGGGGGGGAGACCCAGTACTTC
.	TRBV18	TRBJ2-7	.	CASSPRTRNYEQYF	TGTGCCAGCTCACCGAGGACACGGAACTACGAGCAGTACTTC
.	TRBV29-1	TRBJ2-5	.	CSAFRGTQYF	TGCAGCGCCTTCCGGGGGACCCAGTACTTC
.	TRBV7-9	TRBJ1-1	.	CASSLGQLKAFF	TGTGCCAGCAGCTTGGGTCAGCTCAAAGCTTTCTTT
.	TRBV15	TRBJ2-3	TRBD2	CATSRGRAGGPDTQYF	TGTGCCACCAGCAGAGGGAGAGCGGGAGGGCCAGATACGCAGTATTTT
.	TRBV30	TRBJ1-3	.	CAWEKGSGNTIYF	TGTGCCTGGGAGAAGGGCTCCGGAAACACCATATATTTT
.	TRBV19	TRBJ1-5	.	CASSVQGNQPQHF	TGTGCCAGTAGTGTTCAGGGGAATCAGCCCCAGCATTTT
.	TRBV7-2	TRBJ2-7	TRBD2	CASSLWPSGYEQYF	TGTGCCAGCAGCTTATGGCCTAGCGGCTACGAGCAGTACTTC
medium-sized	TRBV29-1	TRBJ2-7	.	CSVAGQTSTSRYEQYF	TGCAGCGTTGCGGGACAAACCTCTACTAGCCGCTACGAGCAGTACTTC
.	TRBV7-9	TRBJ1-2	TRBD1	CASSLEAGGYGYTF	TGTGCCAGCAGCTTAGAAGCAGGGGGCTATGGCTACACCTTC
.	TRBV7-2	TRBJ2-1	.	CASSLLAFNEQFF	TGTGCCAGCAGCCTTCTAGCCTTCAATGAGCAGTTCTTC
many	TRBV7-7	TRBJ2-7	.	CASSLQEGYEQYF	TGTGCTAGCAGCTTACAGGAGGGCTACGAGCAGTACTTC